What follows describes a single TCR beta chain. What this receptor recognizes is not known. The input lacks base qualities; no much larger clone sits a single base away. This sample is part of a study of response to subunit inactivated influenza vaccine (dated by TCRdb to between 2017 and 2018). Notes on the research overall: To follow how T cells responded to a trivalent subunit inactivated influenza vaccine, the researchers relied on deep quantitative profiling of the T cell receptor repertoire. Overall study outcomes, separate from this receptor: The authors suggested that each seasonal influenza vaccination may recruit only a limited number of new T cells.

CDR1 and CDR2 are drawn from the germline V gene: SGHDN, FVKESK. The germline V and J ends show losses of 4 bases and 4 bases respectively, and no gene match explains 7 bases of the junction. The CDR3 contains 15 residues, cysteine and phenylalanine counted. CDR3 DNA is the only sequence kept; it has 45 bases, read in frame from the first base. Library creation used RT-PCR. This sample was sequenced with an Illumina HiSeq 2500. The raw public data were reprocessed by TCRdb itself: fastp quality trimming at Q25, MiXCR clonotype calling, in-frame beta chains only. Entries are consolidated by CDR3 protein sequence, retaining the most common genes and DNA. The sample has approximately 680,000 distinct CDR3 sequences on record, approximately 15% of them singletons. The top ten hold roughly 10% of the sample.

This sample comprised PBMCs from blood, obtained 11 to 12 days after vaccination. This chain is built from TRBV14 and TRBJ2-1; TRBD1 matches 7 bases in the middle. The TCR comes from a man between 45 and 60 years old who received an inactivated influenza vaccine. Donor details come from another sample of the same person, matched by shared clones. The CDR3: CASSRGQAIYNEQFF. The DNA reads TGTGCCAGCAGCCGTGGACAGGCCATTTACAATGAGCAGTTCTTC.